The next 8 T cell receptor beta chains were all read from a single sample in a study of glioma-infiltrating T cells. The iRepertoire nested amplicon-rescue multiplex PCR amplified TCR alpha and beta CDR3s from RNA. TCRdb independently ran MiXCR on the multiplex PCR reads; one entry per CDR3 protein. The sample has about 2,800 distinct CDR3 sequences, approximately 31% seen once; the top ten hold approximately 7%. Sequencing input: glioma tissue, nonneoplastic brain tissue, or PBMCs (not recorded which). The receptors shown here come from a human donor with low-grade glioma or glioblastoma, undergoing nonglioma brain surgery, or in good health (not recorded which).

The chain combines TRBV7-9 with TRBJ2-7; D is possibly TRBD1 or TRBD2 (5 bases each). Germline CDR1 is SEHNR and CDR2 is FQNEAQ (reference sequence). The CDR3 extends over 16 amino acids. The CDR3 region has the DNA TGTGTCAGAAGCTTAGCGTTCGTGTCAGGGAAGTACGAGCAGTACTTC. Protein: CVRSLAFVSGKYEQYF.

This clonotype has ten or more counts. This may stem from a read error, because a much larger clone lies one nucleotide away. This rearrangement joins TRBV20-1 to TRBJ1-2, with 7 positions matching TRBD1. The junction had 3 bases not matched to a gene; V was cut back by 5 bases and J by 6 bases. CDR1 is DFQATT, CDR2 SNEGSKA, per germline (reference sequence). The CDR3 spans 11 residues. This CDR3 is CSAAQGNGYTF. DNA of the CDR3: TGCAGTGCTGCACAGGGGAATGGCTACACCTTC.

This clonotype is medium-sized (0.01 to 0.1%). V usage is TRBV7-3 and J usage is TRBJ2-1; TRBD1 might be the D (5 bases). Germline CDR1 SGHTA, CDR2 FQGTGA. V shed 2 bases and J shed 5 bases, with 13 bases lying between them. The CDR3 is 15 residues long. CDR3 DNA sequence: TGTGCCAGCAGCTTATCGGGCCCAGGGAACAATGAGCAGTTCTTC. It encodes CASSLSGPGNNEQFF.

For this clonotype: Germline is not matched at one junction end, which may reflect a read error. V is TRBV29-1 and J is TRBJ2-4; possibly TRBD1 for D (5 bases). The CDR3 is made up of 15 amino acids. CDR1 is SQVTM, CDR2 ANQGSEA, per germline. The CDR3 nucleotides are TGCTGCGTTGAAGGGGTCGGGTTTGCCGAAAACATTCAGTACTTC. Encoded protein: CCVEGVGFAENIQYF.

Within the sample, this clonotype is medium-sized (0.01 to 0.1%). The chain carries TRBV3-1 and TRBJ1-1; D is ambiguous. The CDR3 totals 12 residues. Trimming took 1 base from V and 7 from J, leaving 7 bases between them. The germline V gene encodes CDR1 LGHDT and CDR2 YNNKEL (reference sequence). The CDR3: CASSQAPFEAFF. The CDR3 coding sequence is TGTGCCAGCAGCCAAGCTCCTTTTGAAGCTTTCTTT.

Many counts were recorded for this clonotype. The chain uses TRBV7-8 and TRBJ1-3; the D gene is possibly TRBD1 (5 bases). The germline V gene encodes CDR1 SGHVS and CDR2 FQNEAQ. Trimming removed 1 base at V and 0 bases at J, with 13 bases between. This CDR3 has 17 amino acids. CDR3 amino acids: CASSLVGLMSSGNTIYF. The CDR3 bases are TGTGCCAGCAGCTTAGTGGGGCTCATGAGCTCTGGAAACACCATATATTTT.

Notes on this clonotype: Germline and junction disagree at one end, which may indicate a read error. This sequence joins TRBV20-1 and TRBJ1-2, with D maybe TRBD1 (6 bases). Germline V gene data show CDR1 as DFQATT and CDR2 as SNEGSKA (reference sequence). The CDR3 covers 13 residues. The CDR3 DNA reads TGCAGCGCTCTCGACAGGTTCACCTATGGCTACCCCTTC. It yields the protein CSALDRFTYGYPF.

The table lists this clonotype with many counts. V usage is TRBV9 and J usage is TRBJ1-3; D possibly corresponds to TRBD1 (5 bases). From germline, CDR1 is SGDLS and CDR2 YYNGEE. The V and J ends lost 2 bases and 0 bases respectively, with 9 bases between them. This CDR3 spans 15 amino acids. The CDR3 coding sequence is TGTGCCAGCAGCGTGGAGGGGATCTCTGGAAACACCATATATTTT. As protein: CASSVEGISGNTIYF.